This T cell receptor (beta chain) appears in the sequencing data of a study of blood T cell repertoires in COVID-19 (dated by TCRdb to the early 2020s). Notes on the research overall: Samples from collaborators originated in the United States, Italy and Spain and spanned both the acute and convalescent phases of COVID-19. The repertoires were made available in a free public database intended to serve as a resource for research on the immune response to SARS-CoV-2. The material from the prospective study consisted of cDNA or gDNA derived from T cells, B-cell-depleted T cells, or PBMCs. The dataset comprised deeply sampled blood TCRbeta repertoires from subjects exposed to, actively infected with, or recovered from COVID-19. Where available, HLA class I and class II types were taken from metadata supplied by the sample provider and were not determined by assay-based typing. The samples were drawn from the first 160 participants of the ongoing ImmuneRACE study and from roughly 1,300 subjects provided by 6 global collaborators. Sample metadata almost always included a de-identified subject ID, COVID-19 status, age in years and sex. Overall study results and their limits: The quantity of clinical and demographic metadata differed by source and by participant and was supplied without curation.

The CDR3 contains 15 residues, cysteine and phenylalanine counted. The CDR3 DNA has 45 bases and is translated from base 1. The V end loses 6 bases and the J end loses 5 bases, and a stretch of 20 bases separates them. The germline V gene encodes CDR1 SNHLY and CDR2 FYNNEI. With regard to this clone: Its specific antigen is unknown. No base qualities exist here, and no much larger clone lies one base off it.

In Seattle, one collaborating source enrolled patients while the infection was active and tracked those patients longitudinally over the course of disease. The collaborating institutions used their own protocols to collect whole blood in K2EDTA tubes. Collaborator samples were shipped for TCRbeta analysis as frozen whole blood, isolated PBMCs, or DNA extracted from either sample type. The immunoSEQ Assay, a bias-controlled multiplex PCR, was used to amplify TCRbeta CDR3 regions from genomic DNA. As for the original processing: Nucleated cell counts per sample were estimated from amplification of reference gene primers within the assay. To quantify the absolute abundance of each unique TCRbeta CDR3 rearrangement, sequence reads were collapsed and filtered. For each sample, productive Simpson clonality was calculated as the square root of Simpson's diversity index across productive rearrangements. As stored in TCRdb, this immuneACCESS dataset retains in-frame rearrangements with V and J assigned. A fraction of the clones does not appear; measured against another copy, unresolved V genes explain less than half of the discrepancy, and the remainder lacks a known reason. That table supplies the V and J calls and clone size; D and trimming were determined from the DNA. The sample has some 180,000 clones on record, about nine tenths of them singletons. The top ten clones comprise around 4.8% of the sample.

The clonotype originates from a man between 18 and 35 years old with COVID-19, enrolled during active disease. The sample comprised peripheral blood. The V gene is TRBV2 and the J gene is TRBJ2-7, with a tentative D gene TRBD2 over 6 matching bases. The CDR3 amino acid sequence is: CASRSWVRGAHEQYF. DNA sequence: TGTGCCAGCAGGAGTTGGGTGCGGGGTGCCCACGAGCAGTACTTC.